This entry lists 18 T cell receptor beta chains sequenced from one sample in a study of beta chain features in type 1 diabetes. What was sequenced were expressed TCRB transcripts, since all of the isolated RNA had been reverse transcribed. The assay was immunoSEQ multiplex PCR, and TCRdb's table has in-frame clones only and misses some. The sample consists of 130,000 to 150,000 clones, about 10% of them appearing once. Sequenced: central memory CD4+ T cells from blood. Source of these receptors: a man younger than 35 in good health.

This clone was counted between two and nine times. V gene TRBV7-2 combines with J gene TRBJ1-1, with TRBD1 as a possible D gene (6 bases). This CDR3 is built from 17 residues. CDR1 and CDR2 from the germline V gene are SGHTA and FQGNSA. Trimming pared 1 base from V and 1 base from J, leaving 16 bases between. The CDR3 loop is CASSLVGSRGQNTEAFF. Here the CDR3 DNA reads TGTGCCAGCAGCTTAGTCGGCTCCAGGGGCCAGAACACTGAAGCTTTCTTT.

This chain uses TRBV7-8 with TRBJ1-5; D may be TRBD1 (6 bases). The CDR3 consists of 16 residues. Germline assignment: CDR1 SGHVS and CDR2 FQNEAQ. The ends were cut back, 5 bases at V and 3 bases at J, with 17 bases in the middle. The CDR3 region is CASSVEQGYTNQPQHF. The CDR3 bases are TGTGCCAGCAGCGTAGAACAGGGATACACCAATCAGCCCCAGCATTTT.

J is TRBJ2-7 and V is TRBV5-1; 9 positions agree with TRBD1. Unmatched junction bases numbered 4, after V lost 0 bases and J lost 6 bases. CDR3 size: 14 residues. CDR1 and CDR2 (germline): SGHRS, YFSETQ. CDR3: CASSLGGTGLEQYF. The CDR3 DNA is TGCGCCAGCAGCTTGGGAGGGACAGGGCTCGAGCAGTACTTC.

V usage is TRBV11-3 and J usage is TRBJ1-1; TRBD1 aligns across 9 bases. Germline CDR1 reads SGHNT; CDR2 reads YENEEA. V shed 5 bases, J shed 4 bases, and the junction held 8 bases outside the gene matches. The CDR3 sequence is 15 residues long. In DNA, the CDR3 is TGTGCCAGCAGCCCTACAGGGGGCAGGTCCACTGAAGCTTTCTTT. The encoded protein is CASSPTGGRSTEAFF.

This clone was counted between two and nine times. The rearrangement joins TRBV7-3 to TRBJ2-1, with D tentatively TRBD1 (6 bases). V dropped 5 bases and J dropped 10 bases, with 15 bases sitting between them. CDR3 length: 13 residues. The germline V gene has CDR1 SGHTA and CDR2 FQGTGA. In DNA form, the CDR3 reads TGTGCCAGCAGCCTTCAAGACAGGATGGAGCAGTTCTTC. Translating gives CASSLQDRMEQFF. Looking up the rest from reference TRBV7-3 and TRBJ2-1 gives the full variable domain: GAGVSQTPSNKVTEKGKYVELRCDPISGHTALYWYRQSLGQGPEFLIYFQGTGAADDSGLPNDRFFAVRPEGSVSTLKIQRTERGDSAVYLCASSLQDRMEQFFGPGTRLTVL.

This chain connects TRBV11-2 to TRBJ2-3; perhaps TRBD1 as D (5 bases). Deletions cut 1 base from V and 3 bases from J, with 14 bases between. Looked up from germline, CDR1 is SGHAT and CDR2 is FQNNGV. The CDR3 spans 16 residues. The CDR3 DNA is TGTGCCAGCAGCTTAGCAAGACAGAGTTCGACAGATACGCAGTATTTT. Residues: CASSLARQSSTDTQYF. The full variable domain, its missing parts supplied by reference TRBV11-2 and TRBJ2-3, is EAGVAQSPRYKIIEKRQSVAFWCNPISGHATLYWYQQILGQGPKLLIQFQNNGVVDDSQLPKDRFSAERLKGVDSTLKIQPAKLEDSAVYLCASSLARQSSTDTQYFGPGTRLTVL.

This clone has only a few counts. The chain combines TRBV4-2 with TRBJ2-3; possible D gene TRBD2, 6 bases. V was clipped by 5 bases and J by 1 base, with 13 bases between them. The CDR3 is made up of 15 amino acids. Looked up from germline, CDR1 is LGHNA and CDR2 is YNFKEQ. The CDR3 DNA is TGTGCCAGCAGCTTGAACCAGCGGGGCACAGATACGCAGTATTTT. Its protein is CASSLNQRGTDTQYF.

This clone was counted many times. The chain employs TRBV7-9 and TRBJ1-1, with D possibly matching TRBD1 (5 bases). Looked up from germline, CDR1 is SEHNR and CDR2 is FQNEAQ (reference sequence). V was clipped by 8 bases and J by 1 base, with 14 bases between them. The CDR3 sequence is 14 residues long. CDR3 sequence: CASPGGAGNTEAFF. The CDR3 DNA is TGTGCCAGCCCGGGAGGGGCGGGGAACACTGAAGCTTTCTTT.

Only a few counts were recorded for this clone. The CDR3 spells CASSLAFGTGYNEQFF. Here the CDR3 DNA reads TGTGCCAGCAGCTTAGCATTCGGGACAGGATACAATGAGCAGTTCTTC. The V call is TRBV7-2, the J call TRBJ2-1; 8 positions agree with TRBD1. From germline, CDR1 is SGHTA and CDR2 FQGNSA. The CDR3 totals 16 residues. V trimming: 0 bases; J trimming: 4 bases; junction bases outside the gene matches: 5.

The chain uses TRBV15 and TRBJ2-1, with 9 bases that match TRBD1. Germline V gene data show CDR1 as LNHNV and CDR2 as YYDKDF (reference sequence). V was clipped by 3 bases and J by 2 bases; unmatched bases: 2. This CDR3 spans 15 amino acids. CDR3 DNA: TGTGCCACCAGCAGGGACAGGGGAACCTACAATGAGCAGTTCTTC. Protein product: CATSRDRGTYNEQFF.

A few counts support this clone. The J gene is TRBJ1-2, the V gene TRBV11-2; D not certain. Trimming removed 2 bases at V and 3 bases at J, with 7 bases between. The CDR3 is 13 amino acids. Germline values: CDR1 SGHAT, CDR2 FQNNGV. The CDR3 DNA reads TGTGCCAGCAGCTTACACGTAGACTATGGCTACACCTTC. Residues: CASSLHVDYGYTF.

The gene calls are TRBV18 and TRBJ1-2; 9 positions agree with TRBD1. CDR1 is KGHSH, CDR2 LQKENI, per germline. Germline trimming cut 2 bases from V and 0 bases from J; bases unmatched to any gene: 4. This CDR3 contains 16 residues. This chain's CDR3 is CASSPGTGKANYGYTF. CDR3 DNA sequence: TGTGCCAGCTCACCAGGGACAGGGAAAGCTAACTATGGCTACACCTTC.

There are a few counts of this clone. The V call is TRBV25-1, the J call TRBJ2-7; D ambiguous. Germline CDR1 and CDR2: MGHDK and SYGVNS. V lost 2 bases and J 7 bases, leaving 9 bases between the germline ends. The CDR3 loop spans 12 amino acids. In nucleotides, the CDR3 is TGTGCCAGCAGTGAAGAGTTTCGGGAGCAGTACTTC. Encoded protein: CASSEEFREQYF.

This clone was seen a few times. The chain couples TRBV28 to TRBJ2-4; D may be TRBD2 (6 bases). CDR1 MDHEN and CDR2 SYDVKM come from the germline V gene. Trimming took off 5 bases at V and 2 bases at J, with 10 bases between the two ends. This CDR3 has 14 residues. The CDR3 region is CASSLTSTKNIQYF. The CDR3 region has the DNA TGTGCCAGCAGTCTTACTAGCACCAAAAACATTCAGTACTTC.

The sample holds a few counts of this clone. J is TRBJ2-5 and V is TRBV2; possible D gene TRBD2, 5 bases. The DNA end favors TRBJ2-7, so the J call may be wrong. Germline CDR1 and CDR2: SNHLY and FYNNEI. The CDR3 runs to 14 residues. The DNA for the CDR3 is TGTGCCAGCAGTGAAGCGGGAGATTTGGACGAGCAGTACTTC. This encodes CASSEAGDLDEQYF.

This clone has only a few counts. The rearrangement joins TRBV6-5 to TRBJ1-2; possible D gene TRBD1, 6 bases. CDR1 is MNHEY and CDR2 is SVGAGI in the germline V gene. Trimming cost V 1 base and J 4 bases, with 13 bases left between them. The CDR3 has 15 residues. CDR3 nucleotide sequence: TGTGCCAGCAGTTACTTCCCCACAGGGTCCTATGGCTACACCTTC. Translated, it gives CASSYFPTGSYGYTF.

In its sample, this clone was seen a few times. The V gene is TRBV4-1, the J gene TRBJ2-3, with 8 bases identical to TRBD2. With V trimmed by 1 base and J by 4 bases, 7 bases remained unmatched. Germline V gives CDR1 MGHRA, CDR2 YSYEKL. The CDR3 extends over 16 amino acids. The CDR3 coding sequence is TGCGCCAGCAGCCAAGGTGGCGGGGGGAGGGCAGATACGCAGTATTTT. The encoded protein is CASSQGGGGRADTQYF.

This chain links TRBV6-6 with TRBJ1-5; D is perhaps TRBD1 (6 bases). The CDR3 loop spans 13 amino acids. The V end lost 6 bases, the J end lost 7 bases, and 13 bases lay between the germline ends. Per germline, CDR1 MNHNY and CDR2 SVGAGI (reference sequence). The CDR3: CASRYREEQPQHF. The CDR3 bases are TGTGCCAGCAGGTACAGGGAGGAGCAGCCCCAGCATTTT.